This entry lists 31 T cell receptor beta chains sequenced from one sample in a study of T cell responses to AZD1222 COVID-19 vaccine. Sequencing used immunoSEQ multiplex PCR; TCRdb keeps in-frame clones, though not all of them. The table records under 150,000 clones, about 92% of them present only once. The sequences come from peripheral blood, collected on day 0 of AZD1222 vaccination. The receptors here all came from an adult in good health.

This clone occurred once. This chain connects TRBV19 to TRBJ1-6, with 12 positions matching TRBD1. V lost 5 bases and J lost 7; bases outside the gene matches: 3. The germline gives CDR1 LNHDA, CDR2 SQIVND (reference sequence). The CDR3 sequence is 15 residues long. This CDR3 is CASSSGQGANSPLHF. CDR3 DNA: TGTGCCAGTAGTTCGGGACAGGGGGCAAATTCACCCCTCCACTTT.

The genes are TRBV5-1 and TRBJ2-3, with D tentatively TRBD2 (6 bases). Between the trimmed V and J ends, which lost 0 bases and 1 base, there was a span of 9 bases. From germline, CDR1 is SGHRS and CDR2 YFSETQ. This CDR3 has 15 residues. The CDR3 spells CASSLEGLRTDTQYF. CDR3 in DNA: TGCGCCAGCAGCTTGGAGGGACTTCGCACAGATACGCAGTATTTT.

The chain recombines TRBV7-6 with TRBJ2-4; D is possibly TRBD2 (6 bases). The CDR3 runs to 18 residues. V lost 5 bases to trimming and J lost 0 bases, with 20 bases between them. Germline-derived CDR1 and CDR2 are SGHVS and FNYEAQ. The CDR3 protein is CASSPLSPEAGAKNIQYF. The CDR3 DNA reads as TGTGCCAGCAGCCCATTAAGCCCAGAAGCGGGAGCCAAAAACATTCAGTACTTC.

CDR3 in DNA: TGTGCCAGCAGTGGGGGACAGGGTGGACCGGGTGGCTACACCTTC. It codes for CASSGGQGGPGGYTF. This sequence joins TRBV27 and TRBJ1-2; TRBD1 aligns across 9 bases. The V segment lost 5 bases and the J segment 7 bases; nucleotides outside the gene matches: 11. CDR1 is MNHEY, CDR2 SMNVEV, per germline (reference sequence). The CDR3 sequence is 15 residues long.

The V gene is TRBV5-8, the J gene TRBJ2-7, with D perhaps given as TRBD1 or TRBD2 (5 bases each). The CDR3 consists of 15 residues. CDR1 and CDR2 (germline): SGHTS, YDEGEE. V lost 0 bases and J 2 bases, leaving 12 bases between the germline ends. CDR3 DNA: TGTGCCAGCAGCTTGGATGCAGGGAGCACCTACGAGCAGTACTTC. Translated, it gives CASSLDAGSTYEQYF.

This sequence joins TRBV14 and TRBJ2-1, with TRBD1 identical over 9 bases. With V trimmed by 3 bases and J by 0 bases, 0 bases remained unmatched. This CDR3 has 15 residues. Germline V lookup: CDR1 SGHDN, CDR2 FVKESK. The CDR3 loop reads CASSQTGGSYNEQFF. The CDR3 region has the DNA TGTGCCAGCAGCCAGACAGGGGGCTCCTACAATGAGCAGTTCTTC.

The CDR3, as DNA: TGTGCCAGCTCACCCATGATGGGACAAAGACTGAGCTCCTACAATGAGCAGTTCTTC. It yields the protein CASSPMMGQRLSSYNEQFF. V gene TRBV18 combines with J gene TRBJ2-1; D might be TRBD1 (6 bases). The CDR3 spans 19 residues. The V end was cut by 3 bases, the J end by 0 bases, with 21 bases between. Germline-derived CDR1 and CDR2 are KGHSH and LQKENI.

The V gene is TRBV7-2, the J gene TRBJ2-1, with 10 bases aligning to TRBD2. The CDR3 is 16 residues long. CDR1 and CDR2 (germline): SGHTA, FQGNSA. V shed 8 bases and J 3 bases; nucleotides not matched to a gene: 10. The CDR3 coding sequence is TGTGCCAGCCTCAAGGCGGCTAGCGGGGGCTACAATGAGCAGTTCTTC. Translation gives CASLKAASGGYNEQFF. Combining the CDR3 with reference TRBV7-2 and TRBJ2-1 gives the whole variable domain GAGVSQSPSNKVTEKGKDVELRCDPISGHTALYWYRQSLGQGLEFLIYFQGNSAPDKSGLPSDRFSAERTGGSVSTLTIQRTQQEDSAVYLCASLKAASGGYNEQFFGPGTRLTVL.

This sequence joins TRBV28 and TRBJ1-1; 9 bases map to TRBD1. CDR1 MDHEN and CDR2 SYDVKM come from the germline V gene. With 7 bases clipped from V and 4 bases from J, the junction kept 10 bases outside the gene matches. CDR3 length equals 15 residues. For the CDR3, the DNA is TGTGCCAGCATGACAGGGGGGGTGATGGGCACTGAAGCTTTCTTT. Amino acid sequence: CASMTGGVMGTEAFF.

The V call is TRBV5-6, the J call TRBJ2-5; D not resolved. V was pared by 5 bases and J by 9 bases, with 14 bases between. Germline V gene lookup returns CDR1 SGHDT and CDR2 YYEEEE. This CDR3 spans 12 amino acids. This chain's CDR3 is CASRASGGAQYF. The CDR3 nucleotides read TGTGCCAGCAGAGCATCTGGTGGGGCCCAGTACTTC.

J is TRBJ1-2 and V is TRBV28; D might be TRBD1 (5 bases). Trimming took off 2 bases at V and 5 bases at J, with 9 bases between the two ends. From germline, CDR1 is MDHEN and CDR2 SYDVKM. CDR3 length: 13 residues. DNA for the CDR3: TGTGCCAGCAGTTTACAGGGTTGGTATGGCTACACCTTC. This translates into CASSLQGWYGYTF.

The chain joins TRBV4-3 to TRBJ1-4; no reliable D call. CDR1 and CDR2 from the germline V gene are LGHNA and YSLEER. This CDR3 has 12 amino acids. Trimming stripped 4 bases from V and 4 bases from J, with 4 bases between. The CDR3 loop reads CASSRLNEKLFF. The CDR3 DNA follows: TGCGCCAGCAGCCGACTTAATGAAAAACTGTTTTTT.

The chain is built from TRBV15 and TRBJ1-5; unclear D gene. CDR1 LNHNV and CDR2 YYDKDF come from the germline V gene (reference sequence). The CDR3 has 13 amino acids. V lost 3 bases and J 3 bases, leaving 6 bases between the germline ends. The CDR3: CATSSDANQPQHF. The CDR3, as DNA: TGTGCCACCAGCAGCGACGCCAATCAGCCCCAGCATTTT.

The chain is built from TRBV28 and TRBJ1-2, with 7 bases lining up with TRBD1. The CDR3 consists of 11 residues. V was pared by 10 bases and J by 4 bases, with 3 bases of the junction left unmatched. Per the germline V gene, CDR1 is MDHEN and CDR2 is SYDVKM. The CDR3 region is CATGQVYGYTF. In nucleotides, the CDR3 is TGTGCCACCGGACAGGTCTATGGCTACACCTTC.

The chain links TRBV25-1 to TRBJ1-2; D not resolved. The V gene lost 5 bases and the J gene lost 0 bases, with 4 bases spanning the gap. The CDR3 consists of 12 residues. Per germline, CDR1 MGHDK and CDR2 SYGVNS. DNA for the CDR3: TGTGCCAGCAGTCAGTCTAACTATGGCTACACCTTC. Translating gives CASSQSNYGYTF.

The rearrangement joins TRBV6-2 or TRBV6-3 to TRBJ1-1; D gene ambiguous. Per the germline V gene, CDR1 is MNHEY and CDR2 is SVGEGT. The CDR3 has 12 amino acids. Deletions cut 5 bases from V and 5 bases from J, with 9 bases between. Written as DNA, the CDR3 is TGTGCCAGCAGTGACCGGCGGACTGAAGCTTTCTTT. Encoded protein: CASSDRRTEAFF.

The rearrangement uses TRBV6-2 or TRBV6-3 and TRBJ1-2; 7 positions match TRBD1. This CDR3 spans 16 amino acids. Germline trimming cut 6 bases from V and 2 bases from J; bases unmatched to any gene: 12. Germline CDR1 and CDR2: MNHEY and SVGEGT. The CDR3 nucleotides read TGTGCCAGCAGCTTACACCGGGACAGTTTCAACTATGGCTACACCTTC. It codes for CASSLHRDSFNYGYTF.

The CDR3 sequence is CASSQIDSPLHF. CDR3 nucleotide sequence: TGTGCCAGCAGCCAAATCGATTCACCCCTCCACTTT. The genes are TRBV3-1 (or the pseudogene TRBV3-2) and TRBJ1-6; unclear D gene. The germline V gene has CDR1 LGHDT and CDR2 YNNKEL (reference sequence). Between the trimmed V and J ends, which lost 2 bases and 8 bases, there was a span of 4 bases. The CDR3 runs 12 residues.

The J gene is TRBJ2-5, the V gene TRBV7-2, with 8 bases lining up with TRBD1. The germline gives CDR1 SGHTA, CDR2 FQGNSA. CDR3 length equals 13 residues. V was clipped by 5 bases and J by 4 bases; unmatched bases: 3. DNA of the CDR3: TGTGCCAGCAGCACGGACAGGGTAGAGACCCAGTACTTC. This translates into CASSTDRVETQYF. The full variable domain, its missing parts supplied by reference TRBV7-2 and TRBJ2-5, is GAGVSQSPSNKVTEKGKDVELRCDPISGHTALYWYRQSLGQGLEFLIYFQGNSAPDKSGLPSDRFSAERTGGSVSTLTIQRTQQEDSAVYLCASSTDRVETQYFGPGTRLLVL.

The chain couples TRBV7-8 to TRBJ1-1, with D uncertain. The CDR3 consists of 14 residues. The germline gives CDR1 SGHVS, CDR2 FQNEAQ. The V end was cut by 2 bases, the J end by 0 bases, with 7 bases between. The CDR3 nucleotides read TGTGCCAGCAGCTTACAGAGATTGAACACTGAAGCTTTCTTT. Encoded protein: CASSLQRLNTEAFF.

The chain has TRBV10-1 and TRBJ2-2; D remains unclear. CDR1 is WNHNN, CDR2 SYGVQD, per germline (reference sequence). V lost 3 bases and J lost 6, with 8 bases in between. The CDR3 extends over 13 amino acids. CDR3 bases: TGCGCCAGCAGTGAACAGTTCCCCGGGGAGCTGTTTTTT. It specifies CASSEQFPGELFF.

The V and J genes are TRBV6-6 and TRBJ1-2, with 10 bases fitting TRBD1. This CDR3 spans 16 amino acids. V shed 7 bases and J 5 bases; nucleotides not matched to a gene: 13. Germline lookup yields CDR1 MNHNY and CDR2 SVGAGI (reference sequence). The chain's CDR3 is CASTSPARQGAYGYTF. The CDR3 DNA sequence: TGTGCCAGCACCAGCCCCGCCAGACAGGGGGCATATGGCTACACCTTC.

The V gene is TRBV27, the J gene TRBJ2-1, with D hard to call. Germline assignment: CDR1 MNHEY and CDR2 SMNVEV (reference sequence). V lost 6 bases to trimming and J lost 5 bases, with 11 bases between them. This CDR3 spans 13 amino acids. The CDR3 loop reads CASRRTHNNEQFF. The CDR3 DNA follows: TGTGCCAGCAGAAGGACGCACAACAATGAGCAGTTCTTC.

The genes are TRBV7-2 and TRBJ2-7; unclear D gene. Trimming pared 5 bases from V and 6 bases from J, leaving 20 bases between. The CDR3 loop spans 15 amino acids. The germline V gene has CDR1 SGHTA and CDR2 FQGNSA. The CDR3: CASSPGRALLGEQYF. The CDR3 DNA follows: TGTGCCAGCAGCCCCGGTAGGGCTCTTCTTGGCGAGCAGTACTTC.

The chain employs TRBV5-1 and TRBJ2-5; TRBD2 matches at 10 bases. This CDR3 region has 15 residues. From germline, CDR1 is SGHRS and CDR2 YFSETQ. V lost 4 bases and J lost 1; bases outside the gene matches: 4. In nucleotides, the CDR3 is TGCGCCAGCAGCCCTAGCGGGGGAGTCCAAGAGACCCAGTACTTC. Translated: CASSPSGGVQETQYF.

The V and J genes are TRBV11-2 and TRBJ2-1; 11 nucleotides align to TRBD2. The CDR3 runs to 15 residues. Germline V gene sequence: CDR1 SGHAT, CDR2 FQNNGV. J lost 3 bases, V lost 5 bases, and 3 bases had no gene match. The CDR3 coding sequence is TGTGCCAGCAGCCAGGGACTAGCGGACTACAATGAGCAGTTCTTC. Amino acid sequence: CASSQGLADYNEQFF.

The V call is TRBV5-1, the J call TRBJ2-7; D not resolved. V was pared by 0 bases and J by 0 bases, with 10 bases between. The CDR3 consists of 15 residues. Per the germline V gene, CDR1 is SGHRS and CDR2 is YFSETQ. The CDR3 region has the DNA TGCGCCAGCAGCTTGGTACAGAGTTCCTCCTACGAGCAGTACTTC. Amino acids: CASSLVQSSSYEQYF.

The V and J genes are TRBV18 and TRBJ1-1; unclear D gene. Trimming took 3 bases from V and 6 from J, leaving 20 bases between them. This CDR3 contains 16 residues. Germline CDR1 reads KGHSH; CDR2 reads LQKENI. The CDR3 DNA reads TGTGCCAGCTCACCTATGTGGGTTAGTGAGAATTCTGAAGCTTTCTTT. Protein product: CASSPMWVSENSEAFF. The variable domain in full, completed from reference TRBV18 and TRBJ1-1, reads NAGVMQNPRHLVRRRGQEARLRCSPMKGHSHVYWYRQLPEEGLKFMVYLQKENIIDESGMPKERFSAEFPKEGPSILRIQQVVRGDSAAYFCASSPMWVSENSEAFFGQGTRLTVV.

The rearrangement uses TRBV24-1 and TRBJ2-1; 16 nucleotides match TRBD2. Germline-derived CDR1 and CDR2 are KGHDR and SFDVKD. V lost 2 bases to trimming and J lost 9 bases; unmatched junction nucleotides: 6. The CDR3 covers 17 residues. DNA for the CDR3: TGTGCCACCAGTGATTCCGGGGGACTAGCGGGAGGGGGTGAGCAGTTCTTC. Translated, it gives CATSDSGGLAGGGEQFF.

J is TRBJ2-7 and V is TRBV7-3; TRBD2 agrees at 9 bases. The CDR3 is 15 residues long. Trimming took 5 bases from V and 4 from J; bases not matched to a gene: 9. Germline V lookup: CDR1 SGHTA, CDR2 FQGTGA. CDR3 residues: CASSTRLAEIYEQYF. CDR3 in DNA: TGTGCCAGCAGCACCAGACTAGCGGAGATTTACGAGCAGTACTTC. The whole variable domain, filled in from reference TRBV7-3 and TRBJ2-7, reads GAGVSQTPSNKVTEKGKYVELRCDPISGHTALYWYRQSLGQGPEFLIYFQGTGAADDSGLPNDRFFAVRPEGSVSTLKIQRTERGDSAVYLCASSTRLAEIYEQYFGPGTRLTVT.

A note on this clone: Other DNA sequences of this sample code for an identical CDR3. This chain links TRBV7-2 with TRBJ1-5; D is unresolved. Germline V gene data show CDR1 as SGHTA and CDR2 as FQGNSA. The V end was cut by 3 bases, the J end by 1 base, with 4 bases between. The CDR3 contains 13 residues. CDR3: CASSFGSNQPQHF. In DNA, the CDR3 is TGTGCCAGCAGCTTCGGAAGCAATCAGCCCCAGCATTTT.